The 7 T cell receptor beta chains below were found in one sample sequenced in a study of OX40 agonist ivuxolimab in advanced cancers. Libraries were prepared by immunoSEQ multiplex PCR; TCRdb keeps only in-frame clonotypes and omits some of them. The table records tens of thousands of clones, just under 85% of them present only once. The material was CD4+ or CD8+ T cells sorted from blood, obtained in a trial of the OX40 agonist ivuxolimab. These receptor sequences come from an adult with an advanced solid tumor such as melanoma, head and neck, liver or kidney cancer.

V usage is TRBV28 and J usage is TRBJ1-2; 9 bases are a match to TRBD1. The J segment lost 8 bases and the V segment lost 2 bases, leaving 6 bases of the junction unmatched. This CDR3 comprises 14 residues. Germline V CDR1 and CDR2: MDHEN, SYDVKM. The DNA of the CDR3 is TGTGCCAGCAGTTTAAGGGGGACAGGGAGGGGCTACACCTTC. Its translation is CASSLRGTGRGYTF.

The V gene is TRBV21-1, the J gene TRBJ2-6; TRBD2 was called by the table and not checked on the DNA. TRBV21-1 is designated a pseudogene. This CDR3 has 14 amino acids. The CDR3 nucleotides are TGTGCCAGACGAGGGTACGCTGGGGCCAACGTCCTGACTTTC. Its protein is CARRGYAGANVLTF.

This rearrangement joins TRBV7-6 to TRBJ2-1; D is undetermined. V lost 4 bases and J lost 9, with 7 bases in between. Germline V CDR1 and CDR2: SGHVS, FNYEAQ. The CDR3 length is 11 residues. The CDR3 bases are TGTGCCAGCAGCTCTTCCCTTGAGCAGTTCTTC. It translates to CASSSSLEQFF.

The rearrangement uses TRBV4-1 and TRBJ1-1; TRBD1 agrees at 7 bases. CDR1 and CDR2 (germline): MGHRA, YSYEKL. Losses at the gene ends were 0 bases for V and 7 bases for J; bases not matched to a gene: 5. The CDR3 consists of 14 residues. Here the CDR3 DNA reads TGCGCCAGCAGCCAAGAGAGGGGGCATAGTGAAGCTTTCTTT. Protein: CASSQERGHSEAFF.

The CDR3: CSVQGGGIYNEQFF. The CDR3, as DNA: TGCAGCGTGCAGGGAGGGGGGATCTACAATGAGCAGTTCTTC. The rearrangement joins TRBV29-1 to TRBJ2-1; D is possibly TRBD2 (7 bases). Germline V gene sequence: CDR1 SQVTM, CDR2 ANQGSEA. CDR3 length: 14 amino acids. V dropped 6 bases and J dropped 3 bases, with 15 bases sitting between them.

The chain links TRBV28 to TRBJ1-2, with D possibly being TRBD1 (5 bases). The CDR3 is 13 residues long. The germline V gene has CDR1 MDHEN and CDR2 SYDVKM. With 3 bases removed from V and 2 bases from J, the gap between germline ends came to 7 bases. The chain's CDR3 is CASSFQGNYGYTF. As DNA, the CDR3 is TGTGCCAGCAGTTTCCAGGGCAACTATGGCTACACCTTC.

J is TRBJ2-1 and V is TRBV29-1, with D tentatively TRBD1 or TRBD2 (6 bases each). Germline-derived CDR1 and CDR2 are SQVTM and ANQGSEA. CDR3 length: 15 amino acids. Trimming shortened V by 2 bases and J by 7 bases, and 18 bases separated the two germline ends. CDR3 sequence: CSVEWGASIRNEQFF. The CDR3 DNA reads as TGCAGCGTTGAATGGGGGGCTAGTATTAGGAATGAGCAGTTCTTC.